The clone carrying this T cell receptor (beta chain) was seen a few times. As yet, its antigen is unknown. This CDR3 spans 15 amino acids. V lost 6 bases to trimming and J lost 0 bases; unmatched junction nucleotides: 4. These data originate in a study of regulatory T cells in long-lasting Graves disease. Both iRepertoire HTBI primers and Arm-PCR of CDR3 regions were used to build the TCR beta libraries. TCRdb used MiXCR to reprocess the multiplex PCR reads, holding one entry per CDR3 protein. The top ten hold more than 20% of the sample, which has under 700,000 distinct CDR3 sequences, 16% seen once. Indicated time point: newly diagnosed GD, antithyroid drugs for less than 3 months. There was RNA extracted from PBMCs, and the TCR library was made from it. Study-level findings and limits: Persistent Graves' patients possessed reduced TCR diversity relative to recently diagnosed ones. Examination was confined to peripheral blood, excluding thyroid tissue.

These data were also reused for a study on T cells in Graves' hyperthyroidism and ophthalmopathy. This second study notes: An initial round of RT-PCR targeting the TCR CDR3 relied on the HTBI primer set.

V and J are TRBV12-3 or TRBV12-4 and TRBJ2-1; the match to TRBD1 covers 8 bases. The specimen comprised peripheral blood mononuclear cells (PBMCs), sampled at new diagnosis, from a patient treated with antithyroid drugs. This receptor was identified in a woman aged 35-65 years with Graves disease. Here the CDR3 DNA reads TGTGCCAGCAGCCAGGGGGCTAACTCCTACAATGAGCAGTTCTTC. Translation: CASSQGANSYNEQFF.